One and the same sample provided the 2 T cell receptor beta chains below, sequenced in a study of blood T cell repertoires in COVID-19. Here immunoSEQ multiplex PCR was the method, and the copy in TCRdb shows in-frame clones only, minus some. The repertoire holds 200,000 to 250,000 clones, 65% to 90% seen once, with 5.1% in the top ten. The sequenced sample was peripheral blood. These receptors came from a man aged 50 to 60 with COVID-19, enrolled during active disease.

This clone was recorded once. CDR3 in DNA: TGTGCCAGTAGCCAAACGATGGGGACAGGGGGAAAAGGTGAGCAGTTCTTC. Protein: CASSQTMGTGGKGEQFF. The chain uses TRBV19 and TRBJ2-1; the match to TRBD1 covers 11 bases. This CDR3 spans 17 amino acids. CDR1 is LNHDA, CDR2 SQIVND, per germline (reference sequence). V lost 6 bases to trimming and J lost 9 bases; unmatched junction nucleotides: 16.

The V call is TRBV12-5, the J call TRBJ2-1; 11 positions match TRBD2. J lost 2 bases, V lost 5 bases, and 2 bases had no gene match. This CDR3 has 15 amino acids. Per the germline V gene, CDR1 is LGHNT and CDR2 is FRNRAP. CDR3 in amino acids: CASGKLAGAYNEQFF. The CDR3 nucleotides read TGTGCTAGTGGTAAACTAGCGGGGGCCTACAATGAGCAGTTCTTC.